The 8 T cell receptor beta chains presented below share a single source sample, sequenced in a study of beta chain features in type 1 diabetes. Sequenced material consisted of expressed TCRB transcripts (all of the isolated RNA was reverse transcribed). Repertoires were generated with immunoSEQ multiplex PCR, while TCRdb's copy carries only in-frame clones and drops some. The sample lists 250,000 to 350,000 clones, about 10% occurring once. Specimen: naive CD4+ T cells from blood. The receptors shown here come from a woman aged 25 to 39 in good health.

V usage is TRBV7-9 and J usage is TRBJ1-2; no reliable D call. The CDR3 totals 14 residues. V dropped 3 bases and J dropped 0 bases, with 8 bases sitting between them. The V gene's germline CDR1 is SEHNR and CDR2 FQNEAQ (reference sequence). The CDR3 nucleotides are TGTGCCAGCAGCTTTTGGGAGTCTAACTATGGCTACACCTTC. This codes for CASSFWESNYGYTF.

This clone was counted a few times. CDR3 DNA: TGTGCCAGCTCACCGGGGGGTCGGGAGACCCAGTACTTC. Encoded protein: CASSPGGRETQYF. The chain recombines TRBV18 with TRBJ2-5; tentative D call: TRBD2 (6 bases). V dropped 3 bases and J dropped 5 bases, with 10 bases sitting between them. The CDR3 consists of 13 residues. Germline CDR1 KGHSH, CDR2 LQKENI.

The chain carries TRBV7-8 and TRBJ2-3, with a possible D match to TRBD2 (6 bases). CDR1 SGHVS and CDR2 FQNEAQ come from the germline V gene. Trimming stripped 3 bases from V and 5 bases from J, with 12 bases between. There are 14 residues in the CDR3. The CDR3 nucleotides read TGTGCCAGCAGCTTTAGACTAGTCCAAGATACGCAGTATTTT. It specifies CASSFRLVQDTQYF.

CDR3 residues: CASSLAGPSTDTQYF. CDR3 DNA sequence: TGTGCCAGCAGCTTAGCGGGGCCTAGCACAGATACGCAGTATTTT. The chain couples TRBV7-6 to TRBJ2-3, with D tentatively TRBD1 (5 bases). The length of the CDR3 is 15 residues. V lost 0 bases, J lost 0 bases, and 7 bases lay in between. Germline-derived CDR1 and CDR2 are SGHVS and FNYEAQ. Full variable domain (outside the CDR3, taken from reference TRBV7-6 and TRBJ2-3): GAGVSQSPRYKVTKRGQDVALRCDPISGHVSLYWYRQALGQGPEFLTYFNYEAQQDKSGLPNDRFSAERPEGSISTLTIQRTEQRDSAMYRCASSLAGPSTDTQYFGPGTRLTVL.

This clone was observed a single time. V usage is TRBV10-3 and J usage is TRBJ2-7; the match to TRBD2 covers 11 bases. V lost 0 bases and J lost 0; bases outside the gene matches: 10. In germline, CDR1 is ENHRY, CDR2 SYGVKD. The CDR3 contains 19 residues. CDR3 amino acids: CAISESPGLAVRSSYEQYF. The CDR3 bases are TGTGCCATCAGTGAGTCCCCGGGACTAGCGGTAAGGAGCTCCTACGAGCAGTACTTC.

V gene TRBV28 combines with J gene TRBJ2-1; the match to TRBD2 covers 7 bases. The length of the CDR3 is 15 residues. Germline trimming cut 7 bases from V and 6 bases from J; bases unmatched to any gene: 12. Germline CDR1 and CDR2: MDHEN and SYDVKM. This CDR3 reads CASTLTSDQANEQFF. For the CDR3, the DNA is TGTGCCAGCACCCTTACTAGCGACCAGGCCAATGAGCAGTTCTTC.

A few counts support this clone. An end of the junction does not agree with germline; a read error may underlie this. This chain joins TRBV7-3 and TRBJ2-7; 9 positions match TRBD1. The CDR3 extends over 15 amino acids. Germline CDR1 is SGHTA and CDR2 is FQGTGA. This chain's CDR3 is CASSITGGLSYEQYF. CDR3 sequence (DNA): TGTGCCAGCAGCATAACAGGGGGCCTCTCCTACGAGCAGTACTTC.

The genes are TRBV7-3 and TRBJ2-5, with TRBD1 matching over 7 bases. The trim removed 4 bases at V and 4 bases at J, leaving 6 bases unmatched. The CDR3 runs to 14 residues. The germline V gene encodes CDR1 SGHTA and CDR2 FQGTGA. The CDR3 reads CASSSQGRRETQYF. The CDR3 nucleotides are TGTGCCAGCAGCTCACAGGGGCGCCGAGAGACCCAGTACTTC.